This entry describes one T cell receptor beta chain. Antigen specificity is unknown. The repertoire was sequenced with immunoSEQ multiplex PCR; TCRdb's copy has only in-frame clones and lacks some. The table has tens of thousands of clones, over 90% seen once. Trimming cost V 5 bases and J 5 bases; bases outside gene matches: 11. Germline V gene sequence: CDR1 SGHTA, CDR2 FQGNSA. This CDR3 contains 16 residues. This entry comes from a study of OX40 agonist ivuxolimab in advanced cancers. Across the study: Ivuxolimab, an agonist antibody against OX40 (CD134), was given to patients.

Study results and caveats: Antigen targets of the expanded peripheral T cells went undetermined. Also showing low normalized T-cell clonal expansion were some of the nonresponders.

Researchers took blood at baseline, on cycle 4 day 1, and on cycle 7 day 1. This chain uses TRBV7-2 with TRBJ2-1; 8 bases map to TRBD2. The clonotype comes from an adult with an advanced solid tumor such as melanoma, head and neck, liver or kidney cancer. Sequenced here: CD4+ or CD8+ T cells sorted from blood, sampled in a trial of the OX40 agonist ivuxolimab. CDR3 region: CASSALGRGADNEQFF. DNA for the CDR3: TGTGCCAGCAGCGCCCTCGGGCGGGGGGCCGACAATGAGCAGTTCTTC.